These 9 T cell receptor beta chains were sequenced from one sample in a study of monozygotic twins with cystic fibrosis. The table came from immunoSEQ multiplex PCR; TCRdb's copy has only in-frame clones and leaves some out. The repertoire holds 20,000 to 25,000 clones, about 97% seen once, with 0.15% in the top ten. Sequenced sample: blood. These receptors were collected from a girl under 18 with cystic fibrosis.

V gene TRBV7-8 combines with J gene TRBJ2-1; TRBD2 matches 10 bases. The CDR3 totals 16 residues. Germline values: CDR1 SGHVS, CDR2 FQNEAQ. Trimming at V came to 5 bases and at J to 10 bases, leaving 14 bases not matched to a gene. The CDR3 DNA follows: TGTGCCAGCAGCCCCACCACACGGCTAGCGGGGGAAGAGCAGTTCTTC. Translating gives CASSPTTRLAGEEQFF. Variable domain in full (rest from reference TRBV7-8 and TRBJ2-1): GAGVSQSPRYKVAKRGQDVALRCDPISGHVSLFWYQQALGQGPEFLTYFQNEAQLDKSGLPSDRFFAERPEGSVSTLKIQRTQQEDSAVYLCASSPTTRLAGEEQFFGPGTRLTVL.

The sample holds a few counts of this clone. The V call is TRBV5-4, the J call TRBJ1-4; 10 nucleotides match TRBD1. V dropped 4 bases and J dropped 8; count of bases not matched to a gene: 5. The CDR3 sequence is 14 residues long. The germline CDR1 and CDR2 sequences are SGHNT and YYREEE (reference sequence). Written as DNA, the CDR3 is TGTGCCAGCAGCAGGGGACAGGGGCAAGAAAAACTGTTTTTT. Encoded protein: CASSRGQGQEKLFF.

This chain joins TRBV4-3 and TRBJ2-3; TRBD2 matches 13 bases. There are 18 residues in the CDR3. V trimming: 4 bases; J trimming: 0 bases; junction bases outside the gene matches: 7. Germline V gene data show CDR1 as LGHNA and CDR2 as YSLEER. The CDR3 loop is CASSLETSGRRSTDTQYF. CDR3 DNA: TGCGCCAGCAGCCTTGAGACTAGCGGGAGGCGGAGCACAGATACGCAGTATTTT.

The chain recombines TRBV29-1 with TRBJ1-4; D perhaps matches TRBD1 (6 bases). The V end was cut by 7 bases, the J end by 5 bases, with 14 bases between. Germline V gene lookup returns CDR1 SQVTM and CDR2 ANQGSEA. This CDR3 spans 13 amino acids. The CDR3 DNA follows: TGCAGCGCCACGGACAGAACAAATGAAAAACTGTTTTTT. Translated: CSATDRTNEKLFF.

CDR3 region: CASNMTDPGRRHTEAFF. In DNA form, the CDR3 reads TGTGCCAGCAACATGACAGATCCGGGGAGGAGGCACACTGAAGCTTTCTTT. This chain links TRBV6-4 with TRBJ1-1; possible D gene TRBD1, 5 bases. From germline, CDR1 is MRHNA and CDR2 SNTAGT. The V gene lost 7 bases and the J gene lost 3 bases, with 24 bases spanning the gap. This CDR3 contains 17 residues.

The chain joins TRBV11-2 to TRBJ2-7, with D possibly TRBD1 on 6 matching bases. The CDR3 has 14 residues. Trimming took off 2 bases at V and 5 bases at J, with 13 bases between the two ends. Germline V CDR1 and CDR2: SGHAT, FQNNGV. CDR3 sequence: CASSLFAGDNEQYV. CDR3 in DNA: TGTGCCAGCAGCTTATTTGCAGGGGACAACGAGCAGTACGTC.

This clone was detected only once. J is TRBJ1-4 and V is TRBV4-2; a possible D gene is TRBD1 (5 bases). The CDR3 loop spans 15 amino acids. Germline V gives CDR1 LGHNA, CDR2 YNFKEQ. With 4 bases removed from V and 6 bases from J, the gap between germline ends came to 15 bases. The CDR3 sequence is CASSLVGGRDEKLFF. CDR3 DNA sequence: TGTGCCAGCAGCCTGGTCGGGGGACGGGATGAAAAACTGTTTTTT.

The CDR3, as DNA: TGTGCCAGCAGTTCAAGGGGGCGGAATCAGCCCCAGCATTTT. This gives the protein CASSSRGRNQPQHF. This chain uses TRBV6-5 with TRBJ1-5, with 7 bases that match TRBD1. From germline, CDR1 is MNHEY and CDR2 SVGAGI. The CDR3 is 14 amino acids. J was trimmed by 4 bases and V by 4 bases; bases with no gene match: 4.

The rearrangement uses TRBV28 and TRBJ2-4; unclear D gene. V lost 5 bases to trimming and J lost 3 bases, with 2 bases between them. Germline assignment: CDR1 MDHEN and CDR2 SYDVKM. This CDR3 has 11 amino acids. CDR3: CASSLKNIQYF. The CDR3 DNA sequence: TGTGCCAGCAGTCTCAAAAACATTCAGTACTTC.